One and the same sample provided the 15 T cell receptor beta chains below, sequenced in a study of blood T cell repertoires in COVID-19. Generated by immunoSEQ multiplex PCR, the TCRdb table keeps only in-frame clones and is missing some. The repertoire consists of a few hundred thousand clones, with roughly 84% occurring once and the leading ten covering 1%. Sample: peripheral blood. These receptors came from a man aged 50 or older with active or convalescent COVID-19.

This clone has a single count. The chain recombines TRBV5-1 with TRBJ2-7; no clear D gene. The CDR3 is 15 residues long. V shed 4 bases and J shed 0 bases, with 14 bases lying between them. Germline V gene lookup returns CDR1 SGHRS and CDR2 YFSETQ. The CDR3 reads CASSQSPGSSYEQYF. CDR3 coding DNA: TGCGCCAGCAGCCAAAGTCCAGGCAGCTCCTACGAGCAGTACTTC.

A single count supports this clone. The chain employs TRBV28 and TRBJ2-2; D ambiguous. This CDR3 contains 12 residues. Germline-derived CDR1 and CDR2 are MDHEN and SYDVKM. Trimming shortened V by 5 bases and J by 4 bases, and 5 bases separated the two germline ends. DNA for the CDR3: TGTGCCAGCAGTCCCGGCACCGGGGAGCTGTTTTTT. Encoded protein: CASSPGTGELFF.

CDR3 nucleotides: TGTGCCAGTAGTCAGGGACAGGGGAAGGCTGAAGCTTTCTTT. It is translated as CASSQGQGKAEAFF. The chain couples TRBV19 to TRBJ1-1; TRBD1 agrees at 10 bases. This CDR3 has 14 amino acids. The V gene's germline CDR1 is LNHDA and CDR2 SQIVND (reference sequence). V trimming: 5 bases; J trimming: 6 bases; junction bases outside the gene matches: 6.

The rearrangement uses TRBV4-3 and TRBJ1-2; TRBD1 matches at 11 bases. The germline V gene encodes CDR1 LGHNA and CDR2 YSLEER. V shed 6 bases, J shed 4 bases, and the junction held 7 bases outside the gene matches. The CDR3 extends over 15 amino acids. CDR3 DNA: TGCGCCAGCAGTTTTTACGGGACAGGGGGCTATGGCTACACCTTC. The encoded protein is CASSFYGTGGYGYTF.

The chain combines TRBV6-2 or TRBV6-3 with TRBJ1-1; maybe TRBD1 (6 bases). This CDR3 region has 15 residues. From germline, CDR1 is MNHEY and CDR2 SVGEGT. Trimming took off 2 bases at V and 5 bases at J, with 15 bases between the two ends. CDR3 sequence reads: CASSYGPWGQTEAFF. The CDR3 bases are TGTGCCAGCAGTTACGGCCCCTGGGGGCAAACTGAAGCTTTCTTT.

This clone was recorded only once. The V gene is TRBV24-1, the J gene TRBJ2-7; 8 bases are a match to TRBD1. Germline CDR1 reads KGHDR; CDR2 reads SFDVKD. V lost 0 bases, J lost 3 bases, and 18 bases stayed unmatched. The CDR3 spans 20 residues. CDR3 sequence (DNA): TGTGCCACCAGTGATTTGCAGGGCAGGGGGCCCAATCCCCGATTCTACGAGCAGTACTTC. Translation: CATSDLQGRGPNPRFYEQYF.

The rearrangement links TRBV27 to TRBJ1-2, with 7 positions matching TRBD1. Germline CDR1 and CDR2: MNHEY and SMNVEV (reference sequence). The ends lost 6 bases at V and 5 bases at J; junction bases unmatched: 18. The CDR3 length is 17 residues. Here the CDR3 DNA reads TGTGCCAGCAGAGCCCTTCACGGGACAGAATTCCGATATGGCTACACCTTC. Translation gives CASRALHGTEFRYGYTF.

A note on this clone: Different DNA sequences within this sample yield the same CDR3. The gene calls are TRBV30 and TRBJ1-5; D not certain. This CDR3 is 13 amino acids long. V gave up 0 bases and J gave up 5 bases, with 8 bases separating them. Germline lookup yields CDR1 GTSNPN and CDR2 SVGIG (reference sequence). This CDR3 reads CAWSVQSDQPQHF. CDR3 DNA: TGTGCCTGGAGTGTACAAAGCGATCAGCCCCAGCATTTT.

Points on this clone: One end of the junction does not line up with germline, which may come from a read error. The chain employs TRBV5-4 and TRBJ2-1; 7 bases line up with TRBD1. The CDR3 loop spans 15 amino acids. Germline V lookup: CDR1 SGHNT, CDR2 YYREEE (reference sequence). The CDR3 DNA reads as TGTACCAGCAGCCTTCCCCGGGACAGCCATAATGAGCAGTTCTTC. This gives the protein CTSSLPRDSHNEQFF.

V and J are TRBV5-1 and TRBJ1-2, with a tentative D call TRBD1 (6 bases). Germline V lookup: CDR1 SGHRS, CDR2 YFSETQ. V gave up 3 bases and J gave up 4 bases, with 19 bases separating them. This CDR3 is built from 16 residues. The CDR3 sequence: CASSSGVDRIGYGYTF. Here the CDR3 DNA reads TGCGCCAGCAGCTCAGGGGTGGACAGAATCGGCTATGGCTACACCTTC.

The CDR3 nucleotides read TGTGCCACCAGTGATGGACAGGGAGGTGATCAGCCCCAGCATTTT. This encodes CATSDGQGGDQPQHF. The rearrangement uses TRBV24-1 and TRBJ1-5, with 8 positions matching TRBD1. CDR3 length: 15 residues. Germline V gene lookup returns CDR1 KGHDR and CDR2 SFDVKD. The V gene end was trimmed by 3 bases and the J gene end by 5 bases; junction bases not matched to a gene: 5.

The chain combines TRBV14 with TRBJ2-7, with 8 bases fitting TRBD2. Trimming at V came to 1 base and at J to 6 bases, leaving 8 bases not matched to a gene. The germline gives CDR1 SGHDN, CDR2 FVKESK. The CDR3 is 15 residues long. CDR3 in amino acids: CASSQVAGGTLEQYF. CDR3 DNA sequence: TGTGCCAGCAGCCAAGTTGCGGGAGGTACCCTCGAGCAGTACTTC.

The chain has TRBV2 and TRBJ1-5; possibly TRBD1 for D (6 bases). CDR1 SNHLY and CDR2 FYNNEI come from the germline V gene. The CDR3 totals 13 residues. V was pared by 8 bases and J by 4 bases, with 12 bases between. In DNA, the CDR3 is TGTGCCAGCCGGGGGGGGGCTAATCAGCCCCAGCATTTT. Its translation is CASRGGANQPQHF.

The rearrangement joins TRBV28 to TRBJ1-1; 8 positions match TRBD1. The CDR3 sequence is 12 residues long. The V and J ends lost 3 bases and 9 bases, in that order; junction bases with no gene match: 3. Germline V gene data show CDR1 as MDHEN and CDR2 as SYDVKM. The CDR3 DNA reads TGTGCCAGCAGTTTGGACAGGGAAAAAGCTTTCTTT. Protein sequence: CASSLDREKAFF. Based on the CDR3 plus reference TRBV28 and TRBJ1-1, the full variable domain is DVKVTQSSRYLVKRTGEKVFLECVQDMDHENMFWYRQDPGLGLRLIYFSYDVKMKEKGDIPEGYSVSREKKERFSLILESASTNQTSMYLCASSLDREKAFFGQGTRLTVV.

The V call is TRBV5-4, the J call TRBJ2-3, with 9 bases lining up with TRBD1. Germline-derived CDR1 and CDR2 are SGHNT and YYREEE (reference sequence). CDR3 length: 15 residues. The V gene end was trimmed by 4 bases and the J gene end by 1 base; junction bases not matched to a gene: 4. The CDR3 region has the DNA TGTGCCAGCAGCCGCCGGGACAGGGGCACAGATACGCAGTATTTT. This encodes CASSRRDRGTDTQYF.